The rows below give T cell receptor beta chains drawn from one sample of a study of shared clonotypes between healthy human individuals. Method: immunoSEQ multiplex PCR; TCRdb's copy keeps in-frame clones and lacks some. The data hold 1.6 million or so clones, with less than 99% observed a single time. Sequencing was performed on naive CD4+ T cells sorted from blood. These receptors were collected from a man under 40 in good health. The CDR3 runs from the conserved cysteine through the conserved F or W. The D gene is left open where the match is weak. Clone size, where shown, is once, few, many, or a class for clones that have expanded.

D: NA; J: TRBJ1-5; V: TRBV4-1; size: NA; CDR3: CASSPPWDDRRQSNQPQHF; DNA: TGCGCCAGCAGCCCACCCTGGGACGACAGGCGGCAAAGCAATCAGCCCCAGCATTTT
D: NA; J: TRBJ1-1; V: TRBV2; size: NA; CDR3: CASAVEVATEAFF; DNA: TGTGCCAGTGCCGTGGAGGTGGCCACTGAAGCTTTCTTT
D: NA; J: TRBJ2-5; V: TRBV5-1; size: once; CDR3: CASSSDSVRETQYF; DNA: TGCGCCAGCAGCTCGGACTCGGTACGAGAGACCCAGTACTTC
D: NA; J: TRBJ1-5; V: TRBV18; size: once; CDR3: CASSPPGVGNQPQHF; DNA: TGTGCCAGCTCACCACCAGGGGTTGGCAATCAGCCCCAGCATTTT
D: TRBD1; J: TRBJ2-5; V: TRBV5-1; size: once; CDR3: CASSPEGFWTGQQTQYF; DNA: TGCGCCAGCAGCCCAGAGGGTTTCTGGACAGGCCAACAGACCCAGTACTTC
D: TRBD2; J: TRBJ2-1; V: TRBV11-2; size: NA; CDR3: CASSSPGLATNEQFF; DNA: TGTGCCAGCAGCTCACCGGGACTAGCTACCAATGAGCAGTTCTTC
D: NA; J: TRBJ1-1; V: TRBV28; size: NA; CDR3: CASSLSGAPIEWHTEAFF; DNA: TGTGCCAGCAGTTTATCCGGAGCCCCCATAGAGTGGCACACTGAAGCTTTCTTT
D: NA; J: TRBJ2-1; V: TRBV5-6; size: NA; CDR3: CASSGYEQFF; DNA: TGTGCCAGCAGCGGCTATGAGCAGTTCTTC
D: NA; J: TRBJ2-7; V: TRBV18; size: NA; CDR3: CASSPLPSSRGPSSYEQYF; DNA: TGTGCCAGCTCTCCCCTCCCTTCGTCCCGGGGGCCGAGCTCCTACGAGCAGTACTTC
D: NA; J: TRBJ2-7; V: TRBV20-1; size: NA; CDR3: CSAGNVREQYF; DNA: TGCAGTGCTGGAAACGTACGCGAGCAGTACTTC
D: NA; J: TRBJ2-5; V: TRBV29-1; size: NA; CDR3: CSVHRDPWVETQYF; DNA: TGCAGCGTTCACAGGGATCCGTGGGTGGAGACCCAGTACTTC
D: NA; J: TRBJ2-7; V: TRBV9; size: NA; CDR3: CASSVATIPYEQYF; DNA: TGTGCCAGCAGCGTAGCTACGATTCCCTACGAGCAGTACTTC
D: NA; J: TRBJ2-3; V: TRBV19; size: NA; CDR3: CASSIQVSGTDTQYF; DNA: TGTGCCAGTAGTATACAGGTTTCTGGCACAGATACGCAGTATTTT
D: NA; J: TRBJ2-1; V: TRBV5-1; size: NA; CDR3: CASSFPQGSRNEQFF; DNA: TGCGCCAGCAGCTTCCCCCAGGGCAGCAGAAATGAGCAGTTCTTC
D: TRBD2; J: TRBJ2-5; V: TRBV5-1; size: NA; CDR3: CASSLGPAGGTETQYF; DNA: TGCGCCAGCAGCTTGGGGCCGGCGGGAGGCACGGAGACCCAGTACTTC
D: NA; J: TRBJ2-4; V: TRBV11-2; size: NA; CDR3: CASSLVFSLAKNIQYF; DNA: TGTGCCAGCAGCTTAGTTTTCTCACTAGCCAAAAACATTCAGTACTTC
D: TRBD2; J: TRBJ2-3; V: TRBV5-1; size: NA; CDR3: CASSLVTSGTTDTQYF; DNA: TGCGCCAGCAGCTTGGTGACTAGCGGGACCACAGATACGCAGTATTTT
D: NA; J: TRBJ2-5; V: TRBV28; size: NA; CDR3: CASSFSVGTETQYF; DNA: TGTGCCAGCAGTTTTTCGGTAGGGACAGAGACCCAGTACTTC
D: NA; J: TRBJ2-5; V: TRBV18; size: NA; CDR3: CASCQSPQETQYF; DNA: TGTGCCAGCTGTCAGTCTCCGCAAGAGACCCAGTACTTC
D: NA; J: TRBJ2-7; V: TRBV28; size: NA; CDR3: CASSLWSRTYEQYF; DNA: TGTGCCAGCAGTTTATGGTCTAGAACCTACGAGCAGTACTTC
D: TRBD2; J: TRBJ2-1; V: TRBV19; size: NA; CDR3: CASKENSGSSYNEQFF; DNA: TGTGCCAGTAAGGAAAATAGCGGGAGCTCCTACAATGAGCAGTTCTTC
D: NA; J: TRBJ2-1; V: TRBV4-1; size: NA; CDR3: CASSQGQDRHNEQFF; DNA: TGCGCCAGCAGCCAAGGGCAGGACCGTCACAATGAGCAGTTCTTC
D: NA; J: TRBJ2-2; V: TRBV5-1; size: NA; CDR3: CASSSAGTNTGELFF; DNA: TGCGCCAGCAGCTCGGCGGGCACGAACACCGGGGAGCTGTTTTTT
D: NA; J: TRBJ2-1; V: TRBV7-9; size: NA; CDR3: CASSLDRGGEQFF; DNA: TGTGCCAGCAGCTTAGATAGGGGCGGTGAGCAGTTCTTC
D: NA; J: TRBJ1-2; V: TRBV29-1; size: NA; CDR3: CSVERPGRLTYGYTF; DNA: TGCAGCGTTGAACGTCCAGGAAGGTTAACCTATGGCTACACCTTC
D: TRBD2; J: TRBJ2-7; V: TRBV19; size: NA; CDR3: CATRTSGISLGEQYF; DNA: TGTGCCACGCGGACTAGCGGGATTTCCTTGGGCGAGCAGTACTTC
D: NA; J: TRBJ1-2; V: TRBV5-5; size: NA; CDR3: CASSLPHSYGYTF; DNA: TGTGCCAGCAGCCTGCCGCATTCTTATGGCTACACCTTC
D: TRBD1; J: TRBJ1-2; V: TRBV11-2; size: NA; CDR3: CASSLRQGADGYTF; DNA: TGTGCCAGCAGCTTAAGACAGGGTGCAGATGGCTACACCTTC
D: NA; J: TRBJ1-1; V: TRBV29-1; size: NA; CDR3: CSVEERGTEAFF; DNA: TGCAGCGTTGAAGAGCGGGGCACTGAAGCTTTCTTT
D: NA; J: TRBJ2-2; V: TRBV5-1; size: NA; CDR3: CASSTAQANTGELFF; DNA: TGCGCCAGCAGCACCGCCCAGGCGAACACCGGGGAGCTGTTTTTT
D: TRBD2; J: TRBJ2-7; V: TRBV5-5; size: NA; CDR3: CASSSSGRTYEQYF; DNA: TGTGCCAGCAGCTCTAGCGGGAGGACCTACGAGCAGTACTTC
D: NA; J: TRBJ2-4; V: TRBV5-7; size: NA; CDR3: CASSAEGLAKNIQYF; DNA: TGTGCCAGCAGCGCCGAAGGACTAGCCAAAAACATTCAGTACTTC
D: NA; J: TRBJ2-5; V: TRBV13; size: NA; CDR3: CASSFTALTREETQYF; DNA: TGTGCCAGCAGTTTTACCGCTTTGACAAGAGAGGAGACCCAGTACTTC
D: TRBD2; J: TRBJ2-3; V: TRBV7-9; size: NA; CDR3: CASSTPPTSGSTDTQYF; DNA: TGTGCCAGCAGCACCCCCCCTACTAGCGGGAGTACAGATACGCAGTATTTT
D: NA; J: TRBJ2-7; V: TRBV7-8; size: NA; CDR3: CASRSSTLSYEQYF; DNA: TGTGCCAGCAGATCGAGTACCCTCTCCTACGAGCAGTACTTC
D: NA; J: TRBJ2-3; V: TRBV11-2; size: NA; CDR3: CASSPSGRTDTQYF; DNA: TGTGCCAGCAGCCCCTCGGGGCGGACAGATACGCAGTATTTT
D: NA; J: TRBJ1-3; V: TRBV6-5; size: NA; CDR3: CASSRGPGNTIYF; DNA: TGTGCCAGCAGCCGGGGACCTGGAAACACCATATATTTT
D: NA; J: TRBJ2-6; V: TRBV5-6; size: NA; CDR3: CASSAPTGWANVLTF; DNA: TGTGCCAGCAGCGCGCCAACCGGCTGGGCCAACGTCCTGACTTTC